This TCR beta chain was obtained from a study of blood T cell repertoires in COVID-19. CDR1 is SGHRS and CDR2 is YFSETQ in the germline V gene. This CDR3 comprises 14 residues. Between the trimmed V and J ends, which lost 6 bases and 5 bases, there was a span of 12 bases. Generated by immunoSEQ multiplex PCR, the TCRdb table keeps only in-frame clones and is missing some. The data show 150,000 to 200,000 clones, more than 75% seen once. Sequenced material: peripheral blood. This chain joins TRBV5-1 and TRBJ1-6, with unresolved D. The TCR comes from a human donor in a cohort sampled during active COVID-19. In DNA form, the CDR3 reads TGCGCCAGCATCGCCGACATAAATAATTCACCCCTCCACTTT. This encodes CASIADINNSPLHF. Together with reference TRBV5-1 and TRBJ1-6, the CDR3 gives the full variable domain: KAGVTQTPRYLIKTRGQQVTLSCSPISGHRSVSWYQQTPGQGLQFLFEYFSETQRNKGNFPGRFSGRQFSNSRSEMNVSTLELGDSALYLCASIADINNSPLHFGNGTRLTVT.